These 31 T cell receptor beta chains came from one sample sequenced in a study of T-cell reconstitution after alpha-beta-depleted transplantation in children. Library preparation (for TCRbeta) was performed with unique molecular identifiers. Via MiXCR, TCRdb re-called the PCR reads, giving one row per CDR3 protein. Seen here are 70,000 to 95,000 distinct CDR3 sequences, about 14% observed once, and the top ten hold roughly a fifth. Source: PBMCs, mostly from graft donor cells, taken 180 days after TCRalphabeta/CD19-depleted stem cell transplant. These receptors all stem from a male patient aged 2 to 9 who had a stem cell transplant for acute lymphoblastic leukemia, so the T cells may come from the graft donor.

This chain connects TRBV7-8 to TRBJ1-4, with D perhaps TRBD1 (5 bases). Trimming stripped 3 bases from V and 0 bases from J, with 17 bases between. The CDR3 covers 18 residues. Germline lookup yields CDR1 SGHVS and CDR2 FQNEAQ. CDR3 protein: CASSFYRQRHATNEKLFF. CDR3 coding DNA: TGTGCCAGCAGCTTTTACCGACAGCGCCATGCAACTAATGAAAAACTGTTTTTT.

This clonotype was detected many times. V and J are TRBV4-3 and TRBJ1-1, with 9 bases identical to TRBD1. V lost 0 bases and J lost 5; bases outside the gene matches: 7. The CDR3 spans 16 residues. CDR1 and CDR2 from the germline V gene are LGHNA and YSLEER. The CDR3: CASSQDTGGYYTEAFF. The CDR3 DNA reads TGCGCCAGCAGCCAAGATACAGGGGGCTATTATACTGAAGCTTTCTTT.

This chain joins TRBV7-9 and TRBJ2-2; no clear D gene. There are 15 residues in the CDR3. CDR1 is SEHNR and CDR2 is FQNEAQ in the germline V gene (reference sequence). V was pared by 4 bases and J by 5 bases, with 14 bases between. The CDR3 region has the DNA TGTGCCAGCAGCTACCAGGACGGTTGGACCGGGGAGCTGTTTTTT. It specifies CASSYQDGWTGELFF.

Comments on this clonotype: This may arise from a read error, as a much more abundant clone is one base away. The J gene is TRBJ1-4, the V gene TRBV10-3; 7 bases align to TRBD1. The CDR3 has 14 residues. V lost 8 bases, J lost 6 bases, and 9 bases stayed unmatched. Germline V CDR1 and CDR2: ENHRY, SYGVKD. In DNA, the CDR3 is TGTGCCATCGGGGCGAGGGGGCCTTATGAAAAACTGTTTTTT. Translated: CAIGARGPYEKLFF.

V and J are TRBV12-3 or TRBV12-4 and TRBJ2-3; TRBD2 matches at 9 bases. V shed 6 bases, J shed 0 bases, and the junction held 4 bases outside the gene matches. The CDR3 is 15 residues long. The CDR3 here is CASSYLAGSTDTQYF. The DNA of the CDR3 is TGTGCCAGCAGCTATCTAGCGGGGAGCACAGATACGCAGTATTTT.

The rearrangement links TRBV12-3 or TRBV12-4 to TRBJ2-2, with 9 bases that match TRBD2. The CDR3 consists of 15 residues. V gave up 3 bases and J gave up 5 bases; unmatched junction bases: 4. The DNA of the CDR3 is TGTGCCAGCAGTTTCTGGCGGGGGGGAACCGGGGAGCTGTTTTTT. It encodes CASSFWRGGTGELFF.

This clonotype was recorded at least ten times. The V call is TRBV6-5, the J call TRBJ1-1; a possible D gene is TRBD1 (6 bases). CDR1 and CDR2 (germline): MNHEY, SVGAGI. The CDR3 runs 11 residues. Trimming took 5 bases from V and 10 from J, leaving 11 bases between them. DNA of the CDR3: TGTGCCAGCAGTCGGGGGGCTGCAGCTTTCTTT. Encoded protein: CASSRGAAAFF.

For this clonotype: A much more abundant neighbour one base away suggests this may be a read error. The genes are TRBV5-5 and TRBJ2-4; a possible D gene is TRBD2 (5 bases). The CDR3 has 16 residues. Trimming removed 4 bases from V and 2 bases from J, with 16 bases in between. Germline values: CDR1 SGHKS, CDR2 YYEKEE (reference sequence). The CDR3 DNA reads TGTGCCAGCAGCCTCCGACCGAGAGGGCCCAAAAACATTCAGTACTTC. Amino acids: CASSLRPRGPKNIQYF.

This clonotype showed up just a few times. The rearrangement joins TRBV5-1 to TRBJ2-6; no reliable D call. The CDR3 contains 15 residues. V lost 0 bases and J lost 4, with 8 bases in between. Germline V gives CDR1 SGHRS, CDR2 YFSETQ. CDR3 sequence reads: CASSLAVLGANVLTF. The CDR3 DNA follows: TGCGCCAGCAGCTTGGCCGTATTAGGGGCCAACGTCCTGACTTTC.

This clonotype was counted between two and nine times. The chain recombines TRBV29-1 with TRBJ2-3, with TRBD1 identical over 10 bases. The CDR3 loop spans 15 amino acids. The J segment lost 6 bases and the V segment lost 1 base, leaving 7 bases of the junction unmatched. From germline, CDR1 is SQVTM and CDR2 ANQGSEA. CDR3 protein: CSVEGGQGGWDTQYF. The DNA for the CDR3 is TGCAGCGTTGAAGGCGGACAGGGGGGATGGGATACGCAGTATTTT.

The CDR3 DNA follows: TGCAGTGCTAGTCCACTAGCGGGGGCCCCCACAGATACGCAGTATTTT. This sequence encodes CSASPLAGAPTDTQYF. V is TRBV20-1 and J is TRBJ2-3; TRBD2 matches 11 bases. This CDR3 is built from 16 residues. J was trimmed by 2 bases and V by 3 bases; bases with no gene match: 7. Germline V gene sequence: CDR1 DFQATT, CDR2 SNEGSKA (reference sequence).

This chain uses TRBV29-1 with TRBJ2-2, with 10 bases lining up with TRBD2. Germline CDR1 reads SQVTM; CDR2 reads ANQGSEA. Trimming at V came to 4 bases and at J to 4 bases, leaving 6 bases not matched to a gene. The CDR3 runs to 15 residues. The CDR3 DNA reads as TGCAGCGTTGTTGTGTCTAGCGGGGGCACCGGGGAGCTGTTTTTT. Protein: CSVVVSSGGTGELFF.

This clonotype was observed at least ten times. The V and J genes are TRBV12-3 or TRBV12-4 and TRBJ1-2; no definite D call. The length of the CDR3 is 13 residues. Trimming removed 3 bases at V and 4 bases at J, with 9 bases between. CDR3 loop: CASSLGGGYGYTF. In nucleotides, the CDR3 is TGTGCCAGCAGTTTGGGCGGAGGCTATGGCTACACCTTC.

The chain uses TRBV5-1 and TRBJ2-6; 9 bases line up with TRBD1. The CDR3 sequence is 17 residues long. In germline, CDR1 is SGHRS, CDR2 YFSETQ. Trimming cost V 1 base and J 7 bases; bases outside gene matches: 9. The CDR3 reads CASSLQSKGQGANVLTF. In DNA, the CDR3 is TGCGCCAGCAGCTTGCAGTCAAAGGGACAGGGTGCCAACGTCCTGACTTTC.

This clonotype was counted only a few times. The rearrangement uses TRBV18 and TRBJ2-5; 7 bases align to TRBD1. The CDR3 contains 17 residues. The germline gives CDR1 KGHSH, CDR2 LQKENI. Trimming cost V 1 base and J 1 base; bases outside gene matches: 9. Written as DNA, the CDR3 is TGTGCCAGCTCACCACGGACAGGAGATAGCAGCCAAGAGACCCAGTACTTC. Residues: CASSPRTGDSSQETQYF.

This clonotype was counted only a few times. CDR3 nucleotide sequence: TGTGCCAGCAGCCCCCCGCGTGTGGCACCTTATGCCGGGGAGCTGTTTTTT. This encodes CASSPPRVAPYAGELFF. The V gene is TRBV5-6, the J gene TRBJ2-2; D is uncertain. Germline V lookup: CDR1 SGHDT, CDR2 YYEEEE. Trimming left V 4 bases short and J 6 bases short, with 22 bases between. This CDR3 comprises 17 residues.

This clonotype was counted many times. The chain is built from TRBV5-5 and TRBJ2-5, with D possibly matching TRBD2 (5 bases). CDR3 size: 14 residues. Germline assignment: CDR1 SGHKS and CDR2 YYEKEE (reference sequence). The ends were cut back, 3 bases at V and 5 bases at J, with 14 bases in the middle. CDR3: CASSSGLQRETQYF. Written as DNA, the CDR3 is TGTGCCAGCAGCTCAGGACTCCAGAGGGAGACCCAGTACTTC. The full variable domain, rest sourced from reference TRBV5-5 and TRBJ2-5, is DAGVTQSPTHLIKTRGQQVTLRCSPISGHKSVSWYQQVLGQGPQFIFQYYEKEERGRGNFPDRFSARQFPNYSSELNVNALLLGDSALYLCASSSGLQRETQYFGPGTRLLVL.

The gene calls are TRBV7-2 and TRBJ2-3; 10 positions match TRBD1. CDR1 is SGHTA and CDR2 is FQGNSA in the germline V gene. The CDR3 contains 15 residues. The ends lost 5 bases at V and 4 bases at J; junction bases unmatched: 6. CDR3 DNA: TGTGCCAGCAGCCTCCAGGGACAGGGGTCAGATACGCAGTATTTT. Translation gives CASSLQGQGSDTQYF.

This clonotype came up a few times. V is TRBV25-1 and J is TRBJ2-7; D is tentatively TRBD1 or TRBD2 (5 bases each). V gave up 5 bases and J gave up 4 bases, with 15 bases separating them. Germline CDR1 reads MGHDK; CDR2 reads SYGVNS. The CDR3 spans 14 residues. The CDR3 protein is CASSPAGSSYEQYF. CDR3 DNA sequence: TGTGCCAGCAGTCCGGCAGGGAGTTCGTACGAGCAGTACTTC.

This clonotype was counted only a few times. The chain joins TRBV5-5 to TRBJ1-5, with a weak D call TRBD1 (5 bases). Germline V lookup: CDR1 SGHKS, CDR2 YYEKEE (reference sequence). The CDR3 has 14 amino acids. Trimming left V 4 bases short and J 6 bases short, with 14 bases between. The CDR3 here is CASSPQSGAQPQHF. CDR3 nucleotide sequence: TGTGCCAGCAGCCCTCAGAGTGGGGCTCAGCCCCAGCATTTT. Supplemented by reference TRBV5-5 and TRBJ1-5, the full variable domain reads DAGVTQSPTHLIKTRGQQVTLRCSPISGHKSVSWYQQVLGQGPQFIFQYYEKEERGRGNFPDRFSARQFPNYSSELNVNALLLGDSALYLCASSPQSGAQPQHFGDGTRLSIL.

By share, this clonotype counts as large. The V gene is TRBV20-1, the J gene TRBJ2-5, with 14 bases identical to TRBD2. The CDR3 totals 16 residues. CDR1 DFQATT and CDR2 SNEGSKA come from the germline V gene (reference sequence). Trimming took 0 bases from V and 5 from J; bases not matched to a gene: 5. The chain's CDR3 is CSARETSGGAGETQYF. DNA of the CDR3: TGCAGTGCTAGAGAGACTAGCGGGGGGGCCGGGGAGACCCAGTACTTC.

This clonotype occurred once. Written as DNA, the CDR3 is TGCAGTGCTAGATCAAGGGCAGGCGGCAACACTGAAGCTTTCTTT. The encoded protein is CSARSRAGGNTEAFF. The chain carries TRBV20-1 and TRBJ1-1; D is ambiguous. The V end was cut by 2 bases, the J end by 2 bases, with 15 bases between. Germline CDR1 reads DFQATT; CDR2 reads SNEGSKA (reference sequence). The CDR3 loop spans 15 amino acids.

This clonotype was counted only a few times. The gene calls are TRBV12-5 and TRBJ2-7; D is uncertain. CDR3 length: 11 amino acids. Germline CDR1 is LGHNT and CDR2 is FRNRAP. V lost 5 bases and J 3 bases, leaving 5 bases between the germline ends. CDR3 protein: CASGQNYEQYF. The CDR3, as DNA: TGTGCTAGTGGTCAAAACTACGAGCAGTACTTC.

The gene calls are TRBV12-3 or TRBV12-4 and TRBJ1-1; D ambiguous. The ends were cut back, 3 bases at V and 8 bases at J, with 10 bases in the middle. The CDR3 extends over 12 amino acids. CDR3 DNA: TGTGCCAGCAGTTTCTGGCCGGTGGAAGCTTTCTTT. Its protein product is CASSFWPVEAFF.

This clonotype was counted at least ten times. The chain has TRBV20-1 and TRBJ2-7; D uncertain. From germline, CDR1 is DFQATT and CDR2 SNEGSKA (reference sequence). V was trimmed by 3 bases and J by 0 bases, leaving 12 bases between them. This CDR3 has 14 residues. CDR3: CSASKLISSYEQYF. DNA for the CDR3: TGCAGTGCTAGCAAGCTAATATCCTCCTACGAGCAGTACTTC.

This clonotype was picked up a small number of times. The chain joins TRBV20-1 to TRBJ1-5; D not resolved. Trimming cost V 6 bases and J 3 bases, with 9 bases left between them. The length of the CDR3 is 12 residues. Germline-derived CDR1 and CDR2 are DFQATT and SNEGSKA (reference sequence). The CDR3 loop reads CSALEYNQPQHF. The CDR3 DNA reads TGCAGTGCCCTGGAGTACAATCAGCCCCAGCATTTT.

The DNA for the CDR3 is TGTGCCACCCCCCGGGAGGGGCGTTACGCCGGGGAGCTGTTTTTT. Translated, it gives CATPREGRYAGELFF. The chain employs TRBV12-3 or TRBV12-4 and TRBJ2-2; 8 bases are shared with TRBD2. The CDR3 runs to 15 residues. V lost 10 bases, J lost 6 bases, and 13 bases stayed unmatched.

This clonotype occurred a few times. The chain employs TRBV3-1 and TRBJ2-7, with D possibly TRBD1 on 5 matching bases. CDR3 size: 15 residues. Germline V gene data show CDR1 as LGHDT and CDR2 as YNNKEL (reference sequence). V lost 4 bases, J lost 4 bases, and 17 bases lay in between. The CDR3 DNA follows: TGTGCCAGCAGCCCCGTGGCAGGGTTTGTGTACGAGCAGTACTTC. This gives the protein CASSPVAGFVYEQYF.

The V and J genes are TRBV7-2 and TRBJ2-2, with D perhaps given as TRBD1 or TRBD2 (6 bases each). Germline CDR1 and CDR2: SGHTA and FQGNSA. Between the trimmed V and J ends, which lost 5 bases and 4 bases, there was a span of 14 bases. This CDR3 has 15 amino acids. CDR3 coding DNA: TGTGCCAGCAGCCCAACCGGGGGCCTCACCGGGGAGCTGTTTTTT. Its translation is CASSPTGGLTGELFF.

The chain is built from TRBV25-1 and TRBJ1-4; D not certain. The germline CDR1 and CDR2 sequences are MGHDK and SYGVNS. The CDR3 extends over 16 amino acids. Trimming stripped 5 bases from V and 2 bases from J, with 15 bases between. This chain's CDR3 is CASSPRVTFTNEKLFF. DNA of the CDR3: TGTGCCAGCAGTCCGAGGGTAACCTTTACTAATGAAAAACTGTTTTTT.

The chain recombines TRBV29-1 with TRBJ2-3; D might be TRBD2 (5 bases). The germline gives CDR1 SQVTM, CDR2 ANQGSEA. The CDR3 has 13 residues. V lost 6 bases and J lost 4, with 14 bases in between. The CDR3 spells CSVWPQEADTQYF. DNA for the CDR3: TGCAGCGTGTGGCCCCAGGAGGCAGATACGCAGTATTTT.